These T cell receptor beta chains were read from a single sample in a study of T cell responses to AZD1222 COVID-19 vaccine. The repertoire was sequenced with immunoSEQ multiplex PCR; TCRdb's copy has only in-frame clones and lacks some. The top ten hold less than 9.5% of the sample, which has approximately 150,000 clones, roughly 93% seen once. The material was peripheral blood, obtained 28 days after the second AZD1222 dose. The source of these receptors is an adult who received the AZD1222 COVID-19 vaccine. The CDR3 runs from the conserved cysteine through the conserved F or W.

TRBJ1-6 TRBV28 CASSSGQGGSYNSPLHF
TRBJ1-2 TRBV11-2 CASSLDPGTGANYGYTF
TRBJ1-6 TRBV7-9 CASSSWTGNSPLHF
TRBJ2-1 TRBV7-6 CASSSSTSRDEQFF
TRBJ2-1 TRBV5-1 CASSSMTSGAYNEQFF
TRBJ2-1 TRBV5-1 CASSLMTSGYGDEQFF
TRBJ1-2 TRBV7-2 CASSLRGYGYTF
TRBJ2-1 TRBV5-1 CASSPNNEQFF
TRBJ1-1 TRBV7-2 CASSRRQLTEAFF
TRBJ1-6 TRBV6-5 CASGSTYNSPLHF
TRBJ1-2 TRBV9 CASSLTDRAGYTF
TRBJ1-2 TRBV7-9 CASSEGARSGYTF
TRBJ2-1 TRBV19 CASSIRGGRYNEQFF
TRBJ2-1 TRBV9 CASSVGGQGEQFF
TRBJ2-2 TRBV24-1 CATSDSGLHTGELFF
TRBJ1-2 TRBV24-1 CATSDPGQPREGYTF
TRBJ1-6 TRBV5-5 CASSRGNSPLHF